A selection of T cell receptor beta chains follows, all from one sample in a study of T cell repertoires in breast cancer. In TCRdb, the emulsion pairing reads were re-called with MiXCR into one record per CDR3 protein. Of roughly 39,000 distinct CDR3 sequences in the sample, under 50% were seen once. The sequenced sample was CD8+ T cells. The source of these receptors is a pool of human donors with breast cancer or a healthy control (not recorded which). Each CDR3 is given with its conserved first and last residue. A D gene is named only where the DNA matches it firmly. The listing skips clone size in some rows; elsewhere it reads once, few, many or a size class.

V gene	J gene	CDR3 length	clone size	D gene	CDR3 DNA	CDR3 protein
TRBV24-1	TRBJ2-1	12	few	NA	TGTGCCACCAGTGATGATAGCAATGAGCAGTTCTTC	CATSDDSNEQFF
TRBV7-9	TRBJ2-7	15	NA	NA	TGTGCCAGCAGCGGGCGACGGGGGAGCTCCTACGAGCAGTACTTC	CASSGRRGSSYEQYF
TRBV4-1	TRBJ1-6	16	NA	NA	TGCGCCAGCAGCCAACACGAGAGCTCCTATAATTCACCCCTCCACTTT	CASSQHESSYNSPLHF
TRBV27	TRBJ1-2	15	many	NA	TGTGCCAGCAGTTTATTTACAGATCAGAGGGATGGCTACACCTTC	CASSLFTDQRDGYTF
TRBV20-1	TRBJ1-1	13	few	NA	TGCAGTGCTGTGACGGGGGGGAACACTGAAGCTTTCTTT	CSAVTGGNTEAFF
TRBV27	TRBJ2-4	13	NA	NA	TGTGCCAGCAGTTCCACAGGGAAAAACACTCAGTACTTC	CASSSTGKNTQYF
TRBV28	TRBJ2-7	14	NA	TRBD1	TGTGCCAGCAGTTTGTCAGGGGGCTCCTACGAGCAGTACTTC	CASSLSGGSYEQYF
TRBV5-6	TRBJ2-1	11	NA	NA	TGTGCCAGCAGCCGACAGGCTGAGCAGTTCTTC	CASSRQAEQFF
TRBV6-1	TRBJ1-2	14	few	NA	TGTGCCAGCAGTGAAATAGAGGGAGACTATGGCTACACCTTC	CASSEIEGDYGYTF
TRBV19	TRBJ1-1	13	few	NA	TGTGCCAGTAGTAACAGGGTGAACACTGAAGCTTTCTTT	CASSNRVNTEAFF
TRBV28	TRBJ1-2	13	few	TRBD1	TGTGCCAGCGGGAAGACAGGGTATTTCGGCTACACCTTC	CASGKTGYFGYTF
TRBV10-3	TRBJ2-1	15	NA	NA	TGTGCCATCAATGTCGGAGGGGGGCGAAACAATGAGCAGTTCTTC	CAINVGGGRNNEQFF
TRBV12-3/TRBV12-4	TRBJ1-6	14	NA	TRBD1	TGTGCCAGCAGATCGACAGGGAGAAATTCACCCCTCCACTTT	CASRSTGRNSPLHF
TRBV6-5	TRBJ2-7	14	NA	TRBD2	TGTGCCAGCAGACCGGGACTAGGTGGGAACGAGCAGTACTTC	CASRPGLGGNEQYF
TRBV20-1	TRBJ2-7	14	few	TRBD1	TGCAGTGCTCCGACTCCCGGGACAGTATACGAGCAGTACTTC	CSAPTPGTVYEQYF
TRBV28	TRBJ1-3	14	many	NA	TGTGCCAGTAGCCGTGGGTACTCTGGAAACACCATATATTTT	CASSRGYSGNTIYF
TRBV7-3	TRBJ2-5	13	NA	NA	TGTGCCAGCAGCCGGAACTGGGGGGAGACCCAGTACTTC	CASSRNWGETQYF
TRBV9	TRBJ2-1	13	NA	NA	TGTGCCAGCAGCGTAGCGGAAAGGAGGGAGCAGTTCTTC	CASSVAERREQFF
TRBV5-4	TRBJ1-1	14	NA	NA	TGTGCCAGCAGCTTACGACACGGAAACACTGAAGCTTTCTTT	CASSLRHGNTEAFF
TRBV19	TRBJ1-3	14	few	NA	TGTGCCAGTAGTATACAGGAGGCTGGAAACACCATATATTTT	CASSIQEAGNTIYF
TRBV7-9	TRBJ1-1	12	NA	NA	TGTGCCAGCAGCCCCCTGGAGACTGAAGCTTTCTTT	CASSPLETEAFF
TRBV6-2/TRBV6-3	TRBJ1-5	15	NA	NA	TGTGCCAGCAGTTACTCCATGAGTTCGGGCCAGCCCCAGCATTTT	CASSYSMSSGQPQHF
TRBV12-3/TRBV12-4	TRBJ1-1	14	NA	TRBD1	TGTGCCAGCAGCATCGACAGGGGGATCACTGAAGCTTTCTTT	CASSIDRGITEAFF
TRBV19	TRBJ2-3	14	few	NA	TGTGCCAGTAGTATACGGGGGAGCACAGATACGCAGTATTTT	CASSIRGSTDTQYF
TRBV19	TRBJ2-3	14	NA	NA	TGTGCCAGTGGTAAGCGGCGGAGAGGAGATACGCAGTATTTT	CASGKRRRGDTQYF
TRBV11-2	TRBJ1-2	15	few	NA	TGTGCCAGCAGCTTAGCTTTTGGGGGGATCTGGGGCTACACCTTC	CASSLAFGGIWGYTF
TRBV15	TRBJ2-2	17	few	TRBD2	TGTGCCACCAGCGGGCGACTAGCGGGAGTAAGGACCGGGGAGCTGTTTTTT	CATSGRLAGVRTGELFF
TRBV12-3/TRBV12-4	TRBJ2-7	14	NA	TRBD1	TGTGCCAGCACTAGGGGACAGACATCCTACGAGCAGTACTTC	CASTRGQTSYEQYF
TRBV20-1	TRBJ1-2	14	few	NA	TGCAGTGCTCTTTCCTCGACAGCGGACTATGGCTACACCTTC	CSALSSTADYGYTF
TRBV18	TRBJ2-1	14	NA	NA	TGTGCCAGCTCTCCTACCGTTGGGCTTAGAGAGCAGTTCTTC	CASSPTVGLREQFF
TRBV28	TRBJ1-1	16	NA	TRBD1	TGTGCCAGCAGTTCCCCTGGACAGGGGGCGTCCACTGAAGCTTTCTTT	CASSSPGQGASTEAFF
TRBV27	TRBJ2-1	16	NA	TRBD1	TGTGCCAGCCTGGGGGGACAGGTTAGCTCCTACAATGAGCAGTTCTTC	CASLGGQVSSYNEQFF
TRBV7-9	TRBJ1-1	14	NA	NA	TGTGCCAGCCATTCCCGAGGCCGTGACACTGAAGCTTTCTTT	CASHSRGRDTEAFF
TRBV10-2	TRBJ1-5	14	once	NA	TGCGCCAGCAGTCTGACAGCTTTCAATCAGCCCCAGCATTTT	CASSLTAFNQPQHF
TRBV19	TRBJ1-1	14	NA	TRBD1	TGTGCCAGTAGTTCGGACAGGAGGAACACTGAAGCTTTCTTT	CASSSDRRNTEAFF
TRBV6-1	TRBJ2-1	15	NA	NA	TGTGCCAGCACTCAAGGACGGAGCTCCTACAATGAGCAGTTCTTC	CASTQGRSSYNEQFF
TRBV10-3	TRBJ1-1	13	NA	NA	TGTGCCATCAGTGATGCAGAGAACACTGAAGCTTTCTTT	CAISDAENTEAFF
TRBV6-1	TRBJ2-5	12	NA	NA	TGTGCCAGCAGCGCTGGTAAAGAGACCCAGTACTTC	CASSAGKETQYF
TRBV15	TRBJ1-5	15	many	TRBD1	TGTGCCACCAGCTTACGACAGGGTAGCAATCAGCCCCAGCATTTT	CATSLRQGSNQPQHF
TRBV9	TRBJ2-7	14	NA	TRBD1	TGTGCCAGCAGCATTACGCTGCAGGGGGACGAGCAGTACTTC	CASSITLQGDEQYF
TRBV5-1	TRBJ2-6	16	NA	NA	TGCGCCAGCAGCTCATCCGAGTTATCCGGGGCCAACGTCCTGACTTTC	CASSSSELSGANVLTF
TRBV7-2	TRBJ2-1	15	NA	TRBD2	TGTGCCAGCAGCGCGCCGAGACTAGCGTTACGGGAGCAGTTCTTC	CASSAPRLALREQFF
TRBV6-6	TRBJ2-5	10	NA	NA	TGTGCCAGTGCTAGGGAGGCCCGGTACTTC	CASAREARYF
TRBV7-9	TRBJ1-1	16	few	TRBD1	TGTGCCAGCAGCATCGGCCAAGGGGGCAGTAACACTGAAGCTTTCTTT	CASSIGQGGSNTEAFF
TRBV6-1	TRBJ2-5	13	few	NA	TGTGCCAGCAGTACAACTATCCAAGAGACCCAGTACTTC	CASSTTIQETQYF
TRBV9	TRBJ1-2	16	NA	TRBD1	TGTGCCAGCAGCGTAGCCCCAAGGGACAGCAACTATGGCTACACCTTC	CASSVAPRDSNYGYTF
TRBV7-2	TRBJ1-2	12	NA	NA	TGTGCCAGCAGCCCCAGTTGGGATGGCTACACCTTC	CASSPSWDGYTF
TRBV29-1	TRBJ2-2	11	NA	NA	TGCACAGGGCCTTTTGGCGGGGAGCTGTTTTTT	CTGPFGGELFF
TRBV6-2/TRBV6-3	TRBJ2-7	14	few	NA	TGTGCCAGCAGTCCCGGGACGGTGTACGAGGAGCAGTACTTC	CASSPGTVYEEQYF
TRBV27	TRBJ2-1	15	NA	NA	TGTGCCAGCAGTTTATCGGGGGGTCCCCCAAATGAGCAGTTCTTC	CASSLSGGPPNEQFF
TRBV19	TRBJ1-3	15	NA	TRBD1	TGTGCCAGTAGCGGGACAGGGATGCCTGGAAACACCATATATTTT	CASSGTGMPGNTIYF
TRBV27	TRBJ1-2	13	many	NA	TGTGCCAGCAGTTTCGACACGGACTATGGCTACACCTTC	CASSFDTDYGYTF
TRBV25-1	TRBJ2-1	14	NA	TRBD1	TGTGCCAGCTCTAACAGGGGGCCGTACAATGAGCAGTTCTTC	CASSNRGPYNEQFF